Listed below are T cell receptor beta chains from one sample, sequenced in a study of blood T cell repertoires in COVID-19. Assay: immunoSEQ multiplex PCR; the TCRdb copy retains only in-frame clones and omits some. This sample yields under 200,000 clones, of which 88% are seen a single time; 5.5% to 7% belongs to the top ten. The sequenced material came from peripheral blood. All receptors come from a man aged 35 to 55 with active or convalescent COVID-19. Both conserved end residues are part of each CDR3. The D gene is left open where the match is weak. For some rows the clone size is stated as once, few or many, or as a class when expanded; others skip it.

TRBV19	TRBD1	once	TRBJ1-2	CASTVDRERGYTF	TGTGCCAGTACCGTGGACAGGGAGCGTGGCTACACCTTC
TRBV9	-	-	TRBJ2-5	CASSVAGAETQYF	TGTGCCAGCAGCGTCGCGGGGGCTGAGACCCAGTACTTC
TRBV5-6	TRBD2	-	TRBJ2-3	CASLRGMGGTDTQYF	TGTGCCAGCTTGCGGGGGATGGGTGGCACAGATACGCAGTATTTT
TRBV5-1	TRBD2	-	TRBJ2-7	CASVNGASGNEQYF	TGCGCCAGCGTGAACGGGGCTAGCGGGAACGAGCAGTACTTC
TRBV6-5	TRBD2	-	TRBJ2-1	CASNSLAGGNEQFF	TGTGCCAGCAACTCACTAGCGGGGGGCAATGAGCAGTTCTTC
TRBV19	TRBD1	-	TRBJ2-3	CASSISRGPTDTQYF	TGTGCCAGTAGTATTTCCAGGGGGCCGACAGATACGCAGTATTTT
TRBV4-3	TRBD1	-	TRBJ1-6	CASSVGQGASNSPLHF	TGCGCCAGCAGCGTGGGACAGGGGGCTTCCAATTCACCCCTCCACTTT
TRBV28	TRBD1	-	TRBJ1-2	CASSTTGTGPYGYTF	TGTGCCAGCAGTACAACCGGGACAGGCCCCTATGGCTACACCTTC
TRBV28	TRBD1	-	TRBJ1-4	CASSLPGQGNEKLFF	TGTGCCAGCAGCCTACCGGGACAGGGTAATGAAAAACTGTTTTTT
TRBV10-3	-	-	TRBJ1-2	CAINTSGSRGGYTF	TGTGCCATCAATACGAGTGGGAGCAGGGGAGGCTACACCTTC
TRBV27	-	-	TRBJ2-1	CASRYTGSSYNEQFF	TGTGCCAGCAGATATACAGGGAGCTCCTACAATGAGCAGTTCTTC
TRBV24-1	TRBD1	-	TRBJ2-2	CATNPGTDPTGELFF	TGTGCCACCAACCCCGGGACAGATCCCACCGGGGAGCTGTTTTTT
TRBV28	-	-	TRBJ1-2	CASSFNGGYTF	TGTGCCAGCAGTTTTAACGGTGGCTACACCTTC
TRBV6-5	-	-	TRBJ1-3	CASSYSGGSPGNTIYF	TGTGCCAGCAGTTACTCAGGCGGAAGCCCTGGAAACACCATATATTTT
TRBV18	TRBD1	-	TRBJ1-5	CASSAGGTYQPQHF	TGTGCCAGCTCGGCAGGGGGCACGTATCAGCCCCAGCATTTT
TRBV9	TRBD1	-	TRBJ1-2	CASTRGQEWYGYTF	TGTGCCAGCACTCGGGGACAGGAGTGGTATGGCTACACCTTC
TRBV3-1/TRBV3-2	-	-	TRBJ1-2	CASSQDWQGGGYTF	TGTGCCAGCAGCCAAGATTGGCAGGGAGGGGGCTACACCTTC
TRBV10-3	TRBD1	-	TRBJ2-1	CAIRDTGTEYNEQFF	TGTGCCATCAGGGACACCGGGACAGAGTACAATGAGCAGTTCTTC
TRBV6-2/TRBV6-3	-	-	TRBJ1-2	CASSSPAEANYGYTF	TGTGCCAGCAGTTCTCCCGCGGAGGCGAACTATGGCTACACCTTC
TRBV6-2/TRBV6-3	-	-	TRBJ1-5	CASSYRQVREPQHF	TGTGCCAGCAGTTACCGACAGGTTCGTGAGCCCCAGCATTTT
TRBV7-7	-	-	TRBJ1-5	CASSGGPWSLNKPQHF	TGTGCTAGCAGCGGAGGGCCATGGTCCCTGAACAAGCCCCAGCATTTT
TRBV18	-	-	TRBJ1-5	CASSPFEVRGQPQHF	TGTGCCAGCTCACCATTTGAAGTAAGGGGTCAGCCCCAGCATTTT
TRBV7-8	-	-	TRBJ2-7	CASSHRDTLSYEQYF	TGTGCCAGCAGCCACCGGGACACACTGTCCTACGAGCAGTACTTC
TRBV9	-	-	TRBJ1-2	CASSVDGFGYTF	TGTGCCAGCAGCGTAGACGGGTTTGGCTACACCTTC
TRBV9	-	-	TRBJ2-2	CASSVVGTGAGELFF	TGTGCCAGCAGCGTAGTCGGCACGGGGGCCGGGGAGCTGTTTTTT
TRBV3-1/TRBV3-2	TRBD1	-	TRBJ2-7	CASSRYRGHEQYF	TGTGCCAGCAGCCGCTACAGGGGGCACGAGCAGTACTTC
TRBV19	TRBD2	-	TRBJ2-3	CAPKEREGVGGGTDTQYF	TGTGCCCCTAAGGAACGGGAGGGCGTAGGTGGAGGCACAGATACGCAGTATTTT
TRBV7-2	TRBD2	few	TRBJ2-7	CASSPGGLAGSYEQYF	TGTGCCAGCAGCCCAGGAGGGCTAGCGGGATCCTACGAGCAGTACTTC
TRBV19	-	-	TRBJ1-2	CAALRGGAPGGYTF	TGTGCCGCCCTCCGAGGCGGTGCCCCTGGGGGCTACACCTTC
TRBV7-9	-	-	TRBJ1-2	CASSLVGQTNYGYTF	TGTGCCAGCAGCTTAGTGGGCCAGACTAACTATGGCTACACCTTC
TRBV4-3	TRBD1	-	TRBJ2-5	CASSQWGTGIQETQYF	TGCGCCAGCAGCCAGTGGGGGACAGGTATCCAAGAGACCCAGTACTTC
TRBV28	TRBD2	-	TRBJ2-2	CASSPGLEFFTGELFF	TGTGCCAGCAGTCCGGGACTAGAATTCTTCACCGGGGAGCTGTTTTTT
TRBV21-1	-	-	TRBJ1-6	CASSKGDRVSGKNNSPLHF	TGTGCCAGCAGCAAAGGCGACAGGGTGTCGGGGAAGAATAATTCACCCCTCCACTTT
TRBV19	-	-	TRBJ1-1	CASSNADNTEAFF	TGTGCCAGTAGTAACGCAGATAACACTGAAGCTTTCTTT
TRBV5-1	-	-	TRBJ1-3	CASSLAGLEGNTIYF	TGCGCCAGCAGCTTGGCAGGGTTGGAAGGAAACACCATATATTTT
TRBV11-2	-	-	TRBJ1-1	CASSSTNPTDLNTEAFF	TGTGCCAGCAGCTCCACCAATCCGACAGACCTGAACACTGAAGCTTTCTTT
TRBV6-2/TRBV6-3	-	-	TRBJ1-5	CASSPGASPQHF	TGTGCCAGCAGTCCAGGGGCCTCGCCCCAGCATTTT
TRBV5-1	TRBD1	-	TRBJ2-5	CASSIGDRGRGETQYF	TGCGCCAGCAGCATAGGGGACAGGGGGCGCGGGGAGACCCAGTACTTC
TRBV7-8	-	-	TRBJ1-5	CASSLAPLQPQHF	TGTGCCAGCAGCTTAGCCCCCTTACAGCCCCAGCATTTT
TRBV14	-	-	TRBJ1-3	CASSQPQGNTIYF	TGTGCCAGCAGCCAACCCCAGGGAAACACCATATATTTT
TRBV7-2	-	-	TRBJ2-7	CASSSPLDRYAEQYF	TGTGCCAGCAGCTCACCCTTAGACAGGTATGCCGAGCAGTACTTC
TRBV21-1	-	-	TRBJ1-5	CARRGSNQPQHF	TGTGCCAGGCGGGGCAGCAATCAGCCCCAGCATTTT
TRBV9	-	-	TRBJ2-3	CASSVLAGVDTQYF	TGTGCCAGCAGCGTACTCGCAGGGGTAGATACGCAGTATTTT
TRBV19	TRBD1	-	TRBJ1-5	CASSTGRQGLSNQPQHF	TGTGCCAGTAGTACTGGGAGACAGGGGCTTTCTAATCAGCCCCAGCATTTT
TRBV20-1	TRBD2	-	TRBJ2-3	CSASGLAGGSTDTQYF	TGCAGTGCTAGTGGGCTAGCGGGGGGGAGCACAGATACGCAGTATTTT